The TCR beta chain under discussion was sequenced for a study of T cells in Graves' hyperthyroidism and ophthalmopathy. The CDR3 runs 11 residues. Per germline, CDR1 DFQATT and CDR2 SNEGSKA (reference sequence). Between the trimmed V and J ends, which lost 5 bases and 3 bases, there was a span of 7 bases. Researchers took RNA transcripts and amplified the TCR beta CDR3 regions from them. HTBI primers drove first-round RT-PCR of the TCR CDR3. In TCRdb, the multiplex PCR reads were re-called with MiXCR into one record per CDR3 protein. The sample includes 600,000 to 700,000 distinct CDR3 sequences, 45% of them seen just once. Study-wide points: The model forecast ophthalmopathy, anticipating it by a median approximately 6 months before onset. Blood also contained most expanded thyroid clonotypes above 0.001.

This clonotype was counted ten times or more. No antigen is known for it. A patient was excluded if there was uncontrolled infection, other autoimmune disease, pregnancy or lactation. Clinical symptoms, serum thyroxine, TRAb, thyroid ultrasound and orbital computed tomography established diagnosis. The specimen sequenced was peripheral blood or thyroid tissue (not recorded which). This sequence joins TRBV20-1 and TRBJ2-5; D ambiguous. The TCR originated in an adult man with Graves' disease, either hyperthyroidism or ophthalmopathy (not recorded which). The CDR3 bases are TGCAGTGCTCCCAAAGAAGAGACCCAGTACTTC. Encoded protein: CSAPKEETQYF.